This T cell receptor beta chain was found in a study of shared clonotypes between healthy human individuals. Some clones are missing from TCRdb's copy, which holds only in-frame ones; the method was immunoSEQ multiplex PCR. The sample includes about 380,000 clones, around 96% of them seen just once. Details on this clone: Within the sample, other DNA sequences also encode this same CDR3.

The V end lost 2 bases, the J end lost 6 bases, and 6 bases lay between the germline ends. The CDR3 is made up of 12 amino acids. Germline CDR1 reads SEHNR; CDR2 reads FQNEAQ (reference sequence). The chain recombines TRBV7-9 with TRBJ2-3; D is uncertain. The sample consisted of memory CD8+ T cells sorted from blood. The subset denotes: CD45RO+ cells pooled with CCR7-negative TemRA cells. The TCR sequence derives from a man younger than 40 in good health. CDR3 loop: CASSLSTDTQYF. The CDR3 region has the DNA TGTGCCAGCAGCTTATCCACCGATACGCAGTATTTT.